The clone carrying this TCR beta chain occurred a few times. Amplification of TCR beta CDR3 regions was performed using RNA transcripts as template. HTBI primers were employed in a first-round RT-PCR of the TCR CDR3. TCRdb itself ran the multiplex PCR reads through MiXCR, one entry per CDR3 protein. Among about 400,000 distinct CDR3 sequences listed, more than 12% were seen once. These data come from a study of T cells in Graves' hyperthyroidism and ophthalmopathy. Germline trimming cut 0 bases from V and 2 bases from J; bases unmatched to any gene: 15. Germline assignment: CDR1 SGHRS and CDR2 YFSETQ. There are 19 residues in the CDR3.

The chain links TRBV5-1 to TRBJ2-5; 8 bases fit TRBD1. The TCR originated in a woman aged 25 to 39 with Graves' hyperthyroidism. Sequencing was carried out using blood. The CDR3 DNA follows: TGCGCCAGCAGCTTGGCCGCCGGCGGACGCCAGGGGGCTCAAGAGACCCAGTACTTC. Translation: CASSLAAGGRQGAQETQYF.